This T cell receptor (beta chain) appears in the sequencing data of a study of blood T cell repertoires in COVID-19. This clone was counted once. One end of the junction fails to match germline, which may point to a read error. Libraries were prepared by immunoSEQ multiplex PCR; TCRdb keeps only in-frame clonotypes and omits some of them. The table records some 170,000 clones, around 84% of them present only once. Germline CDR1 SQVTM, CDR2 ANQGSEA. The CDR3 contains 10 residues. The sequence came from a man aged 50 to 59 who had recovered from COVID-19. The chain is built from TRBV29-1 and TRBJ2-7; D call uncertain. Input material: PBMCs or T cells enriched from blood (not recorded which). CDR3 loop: CSVEDYGQYF. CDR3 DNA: TGCAGCGTTGAAGACTACGGGCAGTACTTC.